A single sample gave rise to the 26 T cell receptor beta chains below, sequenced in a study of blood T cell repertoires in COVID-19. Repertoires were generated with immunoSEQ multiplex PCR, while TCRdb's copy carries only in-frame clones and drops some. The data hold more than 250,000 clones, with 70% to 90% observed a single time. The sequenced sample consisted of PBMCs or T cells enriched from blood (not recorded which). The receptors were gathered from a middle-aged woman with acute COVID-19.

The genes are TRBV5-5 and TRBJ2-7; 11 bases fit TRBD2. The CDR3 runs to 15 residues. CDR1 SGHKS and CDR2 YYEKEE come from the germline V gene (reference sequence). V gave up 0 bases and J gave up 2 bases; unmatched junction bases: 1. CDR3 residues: CASSLGLAGPYEQYV. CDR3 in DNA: TGTGCCAGCAGCTTGGGACTAGCGGGACCCTACGAGCAGTACGTC.

The CDR3, as DNA: TGCGCCAGCAGCCAACACGTACGCTCTAGGGCTTTCTTT. Its translation is CASSQHVRSRAFF. This chain connects TRBV4-1 to TRBJ1-1; D not certain. Germline CDR1 MGHRA, CDR2 YSYEKL. The V end was cut by 2 bases, the J end by 11 bases, with 15 bases between. The CDR3 contains 13 residues.

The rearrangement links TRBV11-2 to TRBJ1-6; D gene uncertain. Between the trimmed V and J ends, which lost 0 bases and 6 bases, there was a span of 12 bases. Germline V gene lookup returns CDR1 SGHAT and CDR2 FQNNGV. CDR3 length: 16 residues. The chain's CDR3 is CASSLDGSPPNSPLHF. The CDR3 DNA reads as TGTGCCAGCAGCTTAGATGGGAGCCCACCTAATTCACCCCTCCACTTT.

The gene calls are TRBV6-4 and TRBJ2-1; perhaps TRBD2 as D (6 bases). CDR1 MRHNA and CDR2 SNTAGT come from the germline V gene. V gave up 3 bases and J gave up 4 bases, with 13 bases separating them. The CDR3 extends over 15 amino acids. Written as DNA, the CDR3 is TGTGCCAGCAGTGAGGAGGGAGCGGAGTACAATGAGCAGTTCTTC. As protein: CASSEEGAEYNEQFF.

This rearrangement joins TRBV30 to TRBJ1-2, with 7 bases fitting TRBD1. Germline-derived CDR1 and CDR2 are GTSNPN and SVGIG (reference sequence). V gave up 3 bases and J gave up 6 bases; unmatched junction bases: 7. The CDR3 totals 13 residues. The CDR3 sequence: CAWSVQGNHGYTF. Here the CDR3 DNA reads TGTGCCTGGAGCGTACAGGGGAACCATGGCTACACCTTC.

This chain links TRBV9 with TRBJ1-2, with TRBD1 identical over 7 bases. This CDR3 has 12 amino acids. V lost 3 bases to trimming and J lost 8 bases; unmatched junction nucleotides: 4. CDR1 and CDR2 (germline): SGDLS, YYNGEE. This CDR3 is CASSGQGEGYTF. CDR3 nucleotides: TGTGCCAGCAGCGGCCAGGGGGAGGGCTACACCTTC.

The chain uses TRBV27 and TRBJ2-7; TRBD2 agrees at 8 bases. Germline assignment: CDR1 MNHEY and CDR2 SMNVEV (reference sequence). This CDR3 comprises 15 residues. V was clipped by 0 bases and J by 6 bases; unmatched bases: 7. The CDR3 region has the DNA TGTGCCAGCAGTTTATCCGGTAGCGGGAAGTTCGAGCAGTACTTC. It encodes CASSLSGSGKFEQYF.

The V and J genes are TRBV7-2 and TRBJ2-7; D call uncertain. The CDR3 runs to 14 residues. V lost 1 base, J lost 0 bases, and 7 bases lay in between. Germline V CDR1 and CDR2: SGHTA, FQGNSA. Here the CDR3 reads CASSLDRSSYEQYV. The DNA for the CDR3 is TGTGCCAGCAGCTTAGATCGCAGCTCCTACGAGCAGTACGTC.

CDR3 nucleotides: TGTGCCTGGAGTGACGGGAGGGACCAAGAGACCCAGTACTTC. Translating it yields CAWSDGRDQETQYF. The chain combines TRBV30 with TRBJ2-5; 8 bases agree with TRBD2. Germline V gene sequence: CDR1 GTSNPN, CDR2 SVGIG (reference sequence). The length of the CDR3 is 14 residues. Trimming removed 1 base from V and 0 bases from J; junction bases left unmatched: 1. Using reference TRBV30 and TRBJ2-5 for the parts outside the CDR3, the full variable domain is SQTIHQWPATLVQPVGSPLSLECTVEGTSNPNLYWYRQAAGRGLQLLFYSVGIGQISSEVPQNLSASRPQDRQFILSSKKLLLSDSGFYLCAWSDGRDQETQYFGPGTRLLVL.

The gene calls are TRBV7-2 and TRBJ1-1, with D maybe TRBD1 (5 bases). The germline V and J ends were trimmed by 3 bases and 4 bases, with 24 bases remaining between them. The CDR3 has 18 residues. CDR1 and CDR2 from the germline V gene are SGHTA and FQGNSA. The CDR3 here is CASSFTLGEWGEGTEAFF. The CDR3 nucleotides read TGTGCCAGCAGCTTTACCCTAGGAGAATGGGGGGAGGGCACTGAAGCTTTCTTT.

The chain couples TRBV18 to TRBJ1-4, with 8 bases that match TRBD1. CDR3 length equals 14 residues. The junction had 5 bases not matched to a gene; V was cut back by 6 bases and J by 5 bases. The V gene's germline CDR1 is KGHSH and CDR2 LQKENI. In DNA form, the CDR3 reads TGTGCCAGCTCCCTACGGACAGGGAATGAAAAACTGTTTTTT. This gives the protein CASSLRTGNEKLFF.

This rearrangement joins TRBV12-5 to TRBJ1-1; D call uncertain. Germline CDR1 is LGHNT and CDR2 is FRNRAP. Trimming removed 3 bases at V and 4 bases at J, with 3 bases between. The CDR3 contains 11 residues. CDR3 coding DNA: TGTGCTAGTGGTTTCGGCACTGAAGCTTTCTTT. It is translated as CASGFGTEAFF.

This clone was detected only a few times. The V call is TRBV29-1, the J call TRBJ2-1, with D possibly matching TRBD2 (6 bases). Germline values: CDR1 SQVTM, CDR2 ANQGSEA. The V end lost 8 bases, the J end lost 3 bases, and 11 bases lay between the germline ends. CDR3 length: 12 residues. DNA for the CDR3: TGCAGCTCCCGGGACTTCTACAATGAGCAGTTCTTC. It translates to CSSRDFYNEQFF.

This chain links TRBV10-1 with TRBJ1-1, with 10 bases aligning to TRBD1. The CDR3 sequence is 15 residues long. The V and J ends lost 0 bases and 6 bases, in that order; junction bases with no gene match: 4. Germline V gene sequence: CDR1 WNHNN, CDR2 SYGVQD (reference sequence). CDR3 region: CASSESGQGMPEAFF. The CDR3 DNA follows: TGCGCCAGCAGTGAGTCGGGACAGGGGATGCCTGAAGCTTTCTTT.

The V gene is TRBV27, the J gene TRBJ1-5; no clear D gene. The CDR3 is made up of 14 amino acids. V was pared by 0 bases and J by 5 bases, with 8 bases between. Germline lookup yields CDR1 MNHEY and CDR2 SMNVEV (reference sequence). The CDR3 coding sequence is TGTGCCAGCAGTTTATCGGGCATTTATCAGCCCCAGCATTTT. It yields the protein CASSLSGIYQPQHF.

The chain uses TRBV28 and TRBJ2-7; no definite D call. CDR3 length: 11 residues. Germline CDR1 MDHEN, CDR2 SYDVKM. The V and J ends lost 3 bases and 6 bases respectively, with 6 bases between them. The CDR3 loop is CASSLSGEQYF. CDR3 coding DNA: TGTGCCAGCAGTTTGAGTGGCGAGCAGTACTTC.

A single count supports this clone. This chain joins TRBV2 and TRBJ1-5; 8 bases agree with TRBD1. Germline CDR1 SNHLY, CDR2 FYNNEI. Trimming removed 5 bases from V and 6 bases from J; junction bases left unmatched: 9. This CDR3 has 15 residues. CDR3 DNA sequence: TGTGCCAGCAGTTTACGACAGGGGATAGTTCAGCCCCAGCATTTT. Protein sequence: CASSLRQGIVQPQHF.

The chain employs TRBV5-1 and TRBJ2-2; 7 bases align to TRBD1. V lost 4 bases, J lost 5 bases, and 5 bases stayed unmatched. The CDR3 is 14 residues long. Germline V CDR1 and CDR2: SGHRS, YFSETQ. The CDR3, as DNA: TGCGCCAGCAGCACAGGACAGGAGACCGGGGAGCTGTTTTTT. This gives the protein CASSTGQETGELFF.

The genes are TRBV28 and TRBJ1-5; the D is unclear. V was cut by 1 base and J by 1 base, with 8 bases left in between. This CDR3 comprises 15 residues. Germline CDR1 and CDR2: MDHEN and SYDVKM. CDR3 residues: CASSLSGLSNQPQHF. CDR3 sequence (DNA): TGTGCCAGCAGTTTATCCGGGTTGAGCAATCAGCCCCAGCATTTT.

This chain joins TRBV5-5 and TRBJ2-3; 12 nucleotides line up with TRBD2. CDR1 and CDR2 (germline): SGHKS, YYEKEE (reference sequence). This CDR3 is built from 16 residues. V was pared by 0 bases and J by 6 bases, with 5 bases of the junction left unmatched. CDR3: CASSLGLAGVADTQYF. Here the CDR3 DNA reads TGTGCCAGCAGCTTGGGACTAGCGGGAGTCGCCGATACGCAGTATTTT.

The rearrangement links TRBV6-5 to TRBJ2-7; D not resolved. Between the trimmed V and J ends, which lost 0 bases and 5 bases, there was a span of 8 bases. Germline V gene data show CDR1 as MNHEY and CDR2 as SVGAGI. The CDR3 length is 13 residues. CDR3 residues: CASSYSAYHEQYV. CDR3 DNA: TGTGCCAGCAGTTACTCAGCCTACCACGAGCAGTACGTC.

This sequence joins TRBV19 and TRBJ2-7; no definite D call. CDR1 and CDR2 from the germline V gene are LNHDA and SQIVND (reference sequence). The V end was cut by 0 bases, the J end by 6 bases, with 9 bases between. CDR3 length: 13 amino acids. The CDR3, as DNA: TGTGCCAGTAGTATAGAGGTCTACGGCGAGCAGTACTTC. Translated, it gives CASSIEVYGEQYF.

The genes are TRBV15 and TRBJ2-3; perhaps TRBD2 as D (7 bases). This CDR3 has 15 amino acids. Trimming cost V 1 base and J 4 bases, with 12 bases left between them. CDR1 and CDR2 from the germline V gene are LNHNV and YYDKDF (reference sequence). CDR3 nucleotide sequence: TGTGCCACCAGCAGAGGGGGGCTAGCGGCAGATACGCAGTATTTT. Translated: CATSRGGLAADTQYF. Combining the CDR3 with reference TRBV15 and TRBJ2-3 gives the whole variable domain DAMVIQNPRYQVTQFGKPVTLSCSQTLNHNVMYWYQQKSSQAPKLLFHYYDKDFNNEADTPDNFQSRRPNTSFCFLDIRSPGLGDTAMYLCATSRGGLAADTQYFGPGTRLTVL.

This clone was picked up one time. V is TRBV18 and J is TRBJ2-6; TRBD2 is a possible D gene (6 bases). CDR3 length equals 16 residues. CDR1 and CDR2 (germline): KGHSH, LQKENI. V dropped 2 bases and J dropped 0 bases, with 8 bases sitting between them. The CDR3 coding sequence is TGTGCCAGCTCACCAGCCGGGAGCTCTGGGGCCAACGTCCTGACTTTC. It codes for CASSPAGSSGANVLTF.

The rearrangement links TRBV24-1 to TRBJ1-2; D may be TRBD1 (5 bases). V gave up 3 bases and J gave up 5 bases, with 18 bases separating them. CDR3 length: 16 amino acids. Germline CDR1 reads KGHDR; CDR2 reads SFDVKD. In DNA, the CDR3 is TGTGCCACCAGTGATCCAACCAATGGAGGGGTATATGGCTACACCTTC. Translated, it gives CATSDPTNGGVYGYTF.

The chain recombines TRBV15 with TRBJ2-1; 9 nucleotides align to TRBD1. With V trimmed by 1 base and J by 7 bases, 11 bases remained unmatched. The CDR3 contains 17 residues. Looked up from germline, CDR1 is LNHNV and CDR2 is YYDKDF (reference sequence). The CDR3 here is CATSRGIPGQGTNEQFF. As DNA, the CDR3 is TGTGCCACCAGCAGAGGGATTCCGGGACAGGGAACAAATGAGCAGTTCTTC.